The source of this T cell receptor beta chain is a study of blood T cell repertoires in COVID-19 (dated by TCRdb to between 2020 and 2021). For the wider study: The collaborator samples originated in the United States, Italy and Spain and spanned the acute and convalescent phases of COVID-19. The material from the prospective study consisted of cDNA or gDNA derived from T cells, B-cell-depleted T cells, or PBMCs. The dataset comprised deeply sampled blood TCRbeta repertoires from subjects exposed to, actively infected with, or recovered from COVID-19. The repertoires were released in a freely available public database intended as a resource for research on the immune response to SARS-CoV-2. The samples were drawn from two sources: the first 160 participants of the ongoing ImmuneRACE study, and fewer than 1,500 subjects contributed by 6 global collaborators. The sample metadata nearly always contained a de-identified subject ID, COVID-19 status, age in years and sex. Where available, HLA class I and class II types were taken from metadata supplied by the sample provider and were not determined by assay-based typing. Results the study describes overall, beyond this receptor: How much clinical and demographic metadata was included differed by source and by participant, and the metadata was provided uncurated.

Comment on this clone: The specificity of this receptor is unknown. No base-level quality is on record; no much larger clone is a single base apart.

Whole blood was collected in K2EDTA tubes by collaborating institutions according to the institutions' own protocols. For TCRbeta analysis, collaborator samples were shipped as frozen whole blood, as isolated PBMCs, or as DNA extracted from either sample type. Trimming removed 2 bases from V and 0 bases from J, leaving 9 bases between the germline ends. From the germline V gene, CDR1 is SGHDT and CDR2 is YYEEEE. The CDR3, cysteine through phenylalanine, is 15 amino acids long. Just CDR3 DNA is preserved here, 45 bases in frame from base 1. The immunoSEQ Assay, a bias-controlled multiplex PCR, was used to amplify TCRbeta CDR3 regions from genomic DNA. For the original study's pipeline: Nucleated cell counts per sample were estimated from amplification of reference gene primers within the assay. Sequence reads were collapsed and filtered to measure the absolute abundance of every unique TCRbeta CDR3 rearrangement. For each sample, productive Simpson clonality was calculated as the square root of Simpson's diversity index across productive rearrangements. Sourced from immuneACCESS, this table was stored by TCRdb with only in-frame sequences that have V and J called. A share of the clones is absent; for the studies checked, an unresolved V gene accounts for under half, and the remainder has no known explanation. The V and J calls and clone size come from that table; D and trimming were worked out from the DNA. The table for this sample lists some 150,000 clones; 80% to 90% of them were counted only once. The ten largest account for 0.75% to 0.95% of the sample.

Material: peripheral blood. This receptor was obtained from a woman aged 50 to 60 with acute or convalescent COVID-19. The V and J genes are TRBV5-6 and TRBJ2-1, with no confident D gene call. The CDR3 amino acid sequence is: CASSFDTGSYNEQFF. The DNA sequence is as follows: TGTGCCAGCAGCTTCGACACTGGCTCCTACAATGAGCAGTTCTTC.